This T cell receptor beta chain was profiled in a study of T-cell reconstitution after alpha-beta-depleted transplantation in children. Study-level points and caveats: One year after transplant, T-cell counts and diversity came mostly from newly produced T cells. For some patients, TCRbeta diversity was high at day 60 because of recipient T cells and thymic progenitors that survived. The origin of alpha-beta T cells about two months after transplant was reportedly several hundred expanded graft clones.

The CDR3 is 16 residues long. V lost 0 bases, J lost 3 bases, and 14 bases lay in between. CDR1 and CDR2 (germline): LNHNV, YYDKDF (reference sequence). Unique molecular identifiers were incorporated during preparation of the TCRbeta library. TCRdb re-called the PCR reads through MiXCR, storing one row per CDR3 protein. The sample includes about 980,000 distinct CDR3 sequences, under 30% seen only once; the top ten take over 25%. Comment on this clonotype: Its antigen is undetermined.

This chain joins TRBV15 and TRBJ1-1; no firm D call. This clonotype was obtained from a boy under two years old who had a stem cell transplant for SCID, so the T cells may come from the graft donor. Material: PBMCs, mostly from graft donor cells, obtained 360 days after TCRalphabeta/CD19-depleted stem cell transplant. The CDR3 loop is CATSRDQAEGDTEAFF. The CDR3, as DNA: TGTGCCACCAGCAGAGACCAGGCAGAAGGCGACACTGAAGCTTTCTTT.